This TCR beta chain comes out of a study of blood T cell repertoires in COVID-19. A remark on this clone: The junction does not match germline at one end; this may be a read error.

Some clones are missing from TCRdb's copy, which holds only in-frame ones; the method was immunoSEQ multiplex PCR. Counted here are fewer than 500,000 clones, about 87% occurring once; the ten biggest clones make up 0.7% to 0.85%. In Seattle, patients joined the study during active infection and were tracked longitudinally. The CDR3 spans 16 residues. Germline assignment: CDR1 MNHNS and CDR2 SASEGT. The sample was peripheral blood. The clonotype comes from a man between 18 and 29 years old with COVID-19, enrolled during active disease. V usage is TRBV6-1 and J usage is TRBJ1-1; unclear D gene. CDR3 loop: CASSEARITTRLSHHF. Written as DNA, the CDR3 is TGTGCCAGCAGTGAAGCGCGAATTACCACCCGTCTATCGCACCACTTT.